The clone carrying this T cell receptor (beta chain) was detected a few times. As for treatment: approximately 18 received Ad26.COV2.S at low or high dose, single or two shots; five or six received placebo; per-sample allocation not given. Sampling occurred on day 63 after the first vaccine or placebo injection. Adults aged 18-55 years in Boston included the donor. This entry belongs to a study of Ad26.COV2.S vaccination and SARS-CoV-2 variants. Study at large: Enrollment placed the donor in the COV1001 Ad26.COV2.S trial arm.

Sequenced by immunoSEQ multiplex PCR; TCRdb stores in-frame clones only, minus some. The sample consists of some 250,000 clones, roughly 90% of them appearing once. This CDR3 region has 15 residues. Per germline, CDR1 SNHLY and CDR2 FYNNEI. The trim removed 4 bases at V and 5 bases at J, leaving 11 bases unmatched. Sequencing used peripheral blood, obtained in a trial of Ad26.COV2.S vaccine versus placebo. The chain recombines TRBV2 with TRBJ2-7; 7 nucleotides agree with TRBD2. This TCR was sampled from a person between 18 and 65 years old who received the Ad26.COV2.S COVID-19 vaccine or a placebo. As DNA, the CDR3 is TGTGCCAGCAGTGCAGGCGTGGGAGGGTTTAACGAGCAGTACTTC. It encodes CASSAGVGGFNEQYF.